This TCR beta chain was retrieved from a study of neoadjuvant anti-PD-1 for oral cavity cancer. Broader study findings: Higher pretreatment Treg/Th17 ratios tracked higher pretreatment blood clonality.

Here immunoSEQ multiplex PCR was the method, and the copy in TCRdb shows in-frame clones only, minus some. The sample lists 84,000 or so clones; about four fifths were seen once. Cohort: HPV-negative, locally advanced oral cavity squamous cell carcinoma patients. On this clone itself: The antigen is not known.

Germline V gene sequence: CDR1 SEHNR, CDR2 FQNEAQ (reference sequence). Deletions cut 5 bases from V and 0 bases from J, with 13 bases between. The CDR3 sequence is 16 residues long. This chain joins TRBV7-9 and TRBJ2-2; tentative D call: TRBD1 (5 bases). This receptor was identified in a person between 40 and 80 years old with oral cavity squamous cell carcinoma. The sample was PBMCs, taken before nivolumab (anti-PD-1) treatment. The CDR3 region has the DNA TGTGCCAGCAGCCGCCCTGGGGCAGCGAACACCGGGGAGCTGTTTTTT. It codes for CASSRPGAANTGELFF. The full variable domain, its missing parts supplied by reference TRBV7-9 and TRBJ2-2, is DTGVSQNPRHKITKRGQNVTFRCDPISEHNRLYWYRQTLGQGPEFLTYFQNEAQLEKSRLLSDRFSAERPKGSFSTLEIQRTEQGDSAMYLCASSRPGAANTGELFFGEGSRLTVL.